The rows below give T cell receptor beta chains drawn from one sample of a study of beta chain features in type 1 diabetes. Sequencing used immunoSEQ multiplex PCR; TCRdb keeps in-frame clones, though not all of them. This table has 200,000 to 300,000 clones, around 21% appearing once. The sequenced material came from naive CD4+ T cells from blood. The receptors originated from a middle-aged woman with type 1 diabetes. Both conserved end residues are part of each CDR3. D genes are given only for firm matches. The size of a clone is reported for some rows only, either as once, few or many, or as a class for expanded clones.

V,D,size,J,DNA,CDR3
TRBV6-6,NA,few,TRBJ2-1,TGTGCCAGCAGTTCCCAGGGGATAGGTGAGCAGTTCTTC,CASSSQGIGEQFF
TRBV18,TRBD2,NA,TRBJ2-5,TGTGCCAGCTCACCAAGGGCGGGACTAGCGGGAGAAGAGACCCAGTACTTC,CASSPRAGLAGEETQYF
TRBV5-1,NA,few,TRBJ2-7,TGCGCCAGCAGCTTTAACGGGGAGAACTACGAGCAGTACTTC,CASSFNGENYEQYF
TRBV11-1,TRBD2,few,TRBJ2-1,TGTGCCAGCAGCTTAAATCGTGGGAGGGATAGGAATGAGCAGTTCTTC,CASSLNRGRDRNEQFF
TRBV6-1,NA,NA,TRBJ2-4,TGTGCCAGCACTGGGACGGCTCTCGGAGGGAACATTCAGTACTTC,CASTGTALGGNIQYF
TRBV5-1,NA,NA,TRBJ2-2,TGCGCCAGCAGCTTAAGCTACACCGGGGAGCTGTTTTTT,CASSLSYTGELFF
TRBV29-1,NA,NA,TRBJ1-2,TGCAGCGTTTTCCGACAGGACCACTATGGCTACACCTTC,CSVFRQDHYGYTF
TRBV18,TRBD1,few,TRBJ1-5,TGTGCCAGCTCAGGGACAGGGAGTAGCAATCAGCCCCAGCATTTT,CASSGTGSSNQPQHF
TRBV5-6,NA,few,TRBJ2-7,TGTGCCAGCAGCTTTTTAAGCGGTGGCAGGTCCTACGAGCAGTACTTC,CASSFLSGGRSYEQYF
TRBV9,NA,NA,TRBJ2-7,TGTGCCAGCAGCGTACAGGCGGGGACTGAGCAGTACTTC,CASSVQAGTEQYF